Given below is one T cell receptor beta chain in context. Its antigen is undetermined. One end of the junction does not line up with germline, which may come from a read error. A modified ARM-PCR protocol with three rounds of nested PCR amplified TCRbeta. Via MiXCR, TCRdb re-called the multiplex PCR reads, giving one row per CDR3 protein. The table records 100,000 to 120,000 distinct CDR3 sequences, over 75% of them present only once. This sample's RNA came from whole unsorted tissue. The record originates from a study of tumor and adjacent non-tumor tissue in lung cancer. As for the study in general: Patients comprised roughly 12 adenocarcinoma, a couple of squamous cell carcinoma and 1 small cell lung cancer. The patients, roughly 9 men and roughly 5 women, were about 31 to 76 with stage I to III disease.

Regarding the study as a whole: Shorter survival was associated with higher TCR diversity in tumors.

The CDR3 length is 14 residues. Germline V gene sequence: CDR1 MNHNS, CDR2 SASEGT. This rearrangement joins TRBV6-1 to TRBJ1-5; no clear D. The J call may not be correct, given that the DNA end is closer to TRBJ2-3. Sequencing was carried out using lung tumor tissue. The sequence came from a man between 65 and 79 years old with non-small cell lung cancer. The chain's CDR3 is CASNKGYSNQSQYF. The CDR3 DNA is TGTGCTAGCAACAAAGGGTATAGCAATCAGTCCCAGTATTTT.